This T cell receptor (beta chain) was profiled in a study of cytomegalovirus exposure and HLA in healthy donors. Study-level points and caveats: Per a later analysis, HLA-associated TCR beta chains showed more clonal expansion than other, equally common TCR beta chains. CMV serostatus alone was available as immune exposure information. As a later analysis showed, several of the most significant clusters appeared to be linked to common viral pathogens. V segments that were indistinguishable, TRBV6-2 and TRBV6-3 among them, were omitted from analysis.

PCR was performed using 60 Vbeta and 13 Jbeta primers. Assay: immunoSEQ multiplex PCR; the TCRdb copy retains only in-frame clones and omits some. The repertoire holds 60,000 to 90,000 clones, approximately 63% seen once, with less than 10% in the top ten. In regard to this clone: Antigen unknown.

Germline V gives CDR1 SGHNT, CDR2 YYREEE (reference sequence). The CDR3 contains 15 residues. The junction had 3 bases not matched to a gene; V was cut back by 3 bases and J by 0 bases. The sequenced sample consisted of PBMCs. This sequence originates from a woman between 50 and 59 years old in good health and CMV-seropositive. The rearrangement joins TRBV5-4 to TRBJ1-3; TRBD1 aligns across 7 bases. The DNA of the CDR3 is TGTGCCAGCAGCTCCAGACAGGGCTCTGGAAACACCATATATTTT. As protein: CASSSRQGSGNTIYF.